This T cell receptor beta chain was observed in a study of CXCR3-negative and CXCR3-positive naive CD8 T cells. Regarding the study as a whole: For CXCR3-positive naive cells, TRB CDR3s were more hydrophobic than those of CXCR3-negative naive cells. Naive cells that were CXCR3-negative or CXCR3-positive used TRBV-TRBJ genes alike, while memory cells diverged. TCR strength was inferred from TRB CDR3 properties, while surface CD5 was comparable between naive subsets. Memory CD8+ cells had much lower diversity, and both naive subsets had comparably high diversity.

The method, 5' RACE with UMI labels, was used to prepare the TRB cDNA libraries. From the 5' RACE reads, TCRdb lists one entry per CDR3 protein and no DNA. The table counts roughly 140,000 distinct CDR3 sequences; roughly 0.27% lies in the top ten. CDR3 length equals 13 residues. Per the germline V gene, CDR1 is SGHVS and CDR2 is FNYEAQ. By phenotype, naive CD8+ T cells were CD45RO-CCR7+CD27+CD95-. To note about this clonotype: Its matching antigen is unknown.

The receptor's source is a human donor in good health. Some clones in this sample may be carry-over from other donors' samples. The source material was naive CXCR3+ CD8+ T cells from blood. Documented subset: CD45RO-CCR7+CD27+CD95- naive CD8+ T cells expressing CXCR3 (TNR3+). This rearrangement joins TRBV7-6 to TRBJ1-1; the TCRdb D gene call, TRBD1, has no DNA to confirm it. The CDR3 is CASSSGGALEAFF.